The TCR beta chain under discussion was sequenced for a study of T cells after yellow fever vaccination. Study results and caveats: High-abundance clonotypes from the bulk population could contaminate FACS-sorted repertoires. The booster saw the reappearance of most primary-vaccination clones (about 95% CD4, 70% to 90% CD8). A weaker secondary response peaked on day 5, the primary on day 15.

V shed 4 bases and J 1 base; nucleotides not matched to a gene: 23. This CDR3 is 20 amino acids long. The germline V gene has CDR1 SGHRS and CDR2 YFSETQ. By 5'RACE template switching, TCR cDNA was produced, with a universal primer site and UMIs added in the process. TCRdb reprocessed the 5' RACE reads via MiXCR and lists one record per CDR3 protein. The table has about 320,000 distinct CDR3 sequences, around 4.4% seen once. This clonotype was detected only a few times. Its antigen is not known. The specimen comprised PBMCs, sampled 15 days after the yellow fever booster vaccination. The TCR was taken from a man in his late teens or twenties who received the YFV17D yellow fever vaccine. The V gene is TRBV5-1, the J gene TRBJ2-7, with 7 bases aligning to TRBD2. The CDR3 loop reads CASSHFSGGGYRFGSYEQYF. CDR3 in DNA: TGCGCCAGCAGCCATTTCTCCGGCGGGGGATACCGCTTTGGATCCTACGAGCAGTACTTC.